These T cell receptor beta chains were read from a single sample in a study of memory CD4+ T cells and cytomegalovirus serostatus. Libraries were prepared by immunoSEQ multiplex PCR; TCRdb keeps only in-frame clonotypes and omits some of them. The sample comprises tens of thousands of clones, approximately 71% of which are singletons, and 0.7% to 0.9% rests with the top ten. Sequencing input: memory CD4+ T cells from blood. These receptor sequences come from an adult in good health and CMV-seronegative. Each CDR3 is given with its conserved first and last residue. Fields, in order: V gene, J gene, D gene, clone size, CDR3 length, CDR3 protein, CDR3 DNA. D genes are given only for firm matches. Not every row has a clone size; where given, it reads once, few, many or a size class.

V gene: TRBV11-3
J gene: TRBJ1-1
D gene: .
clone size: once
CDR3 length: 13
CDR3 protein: CASSFFDDSGAFF
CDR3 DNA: TGTGCCAGCAGCTTCTTCGACGATTCCGGAGCTTTCTTT

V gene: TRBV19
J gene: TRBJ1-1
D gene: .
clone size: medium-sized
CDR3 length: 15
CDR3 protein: CASSIIGVGNTEAFF
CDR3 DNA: TGTGCCAGTAGTATAATAGGGGTAGGGAACACTGAAGCTTTCTTT

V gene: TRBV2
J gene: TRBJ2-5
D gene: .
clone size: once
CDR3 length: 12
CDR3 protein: CASMSLLETQYF
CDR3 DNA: TGTGCCAGCATGTCGCTTTTGGAGACCCAGTACTTC

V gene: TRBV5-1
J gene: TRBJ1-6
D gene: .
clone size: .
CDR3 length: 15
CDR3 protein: CASSSTTGYNSPLHF
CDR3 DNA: TGCGCCAGCAGCTCGACGACAGGTTATAATTCACCCCTCCACTTT

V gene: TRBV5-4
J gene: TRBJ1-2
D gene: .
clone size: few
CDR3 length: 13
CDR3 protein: CASSPDKNYGYTF
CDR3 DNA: TGTGCCAGCAGCCCCGACAAGAACTATGGCTACACCTTC

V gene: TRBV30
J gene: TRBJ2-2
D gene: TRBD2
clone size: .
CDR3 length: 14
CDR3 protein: CARLAGGPAGELFF
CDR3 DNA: TGTGCCCGATTAGCGGGGGGGCCGGCCGGGGAGCTGTTTTTT

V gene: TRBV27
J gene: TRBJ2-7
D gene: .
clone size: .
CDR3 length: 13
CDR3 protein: CASSAYDPYEQYF
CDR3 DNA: TGTGCCAGCAGTGCTTATGACCCCTACGAGCAGTACTTC

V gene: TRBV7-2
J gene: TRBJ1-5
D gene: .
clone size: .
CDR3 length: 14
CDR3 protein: CASSFGLFNQPQHF
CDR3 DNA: TGTGCCAGCAGCTTCGGTCTGTTCAATCAGCCCCAGCATTTT

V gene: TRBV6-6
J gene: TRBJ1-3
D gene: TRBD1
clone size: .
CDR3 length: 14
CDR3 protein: CAIFRQGGGNTIYF
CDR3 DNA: TGTGCCATCTTCAGACAGGGAGGTGGAAACACCATATATTTT

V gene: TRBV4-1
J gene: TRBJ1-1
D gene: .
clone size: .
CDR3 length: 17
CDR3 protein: CASSQGVGGTMNTEAFF
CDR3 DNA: TGCGCCAGCAGCCAAGGGGTTGGCGGGACAATGAACACTGAAGCTTTCTTT

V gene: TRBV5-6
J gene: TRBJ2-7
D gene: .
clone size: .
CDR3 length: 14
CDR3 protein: CASSPPLNSYEQYF
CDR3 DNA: TGTGCCAGCAGCCCCCCGCTTAATAGCTACGAGCAGTACTTC

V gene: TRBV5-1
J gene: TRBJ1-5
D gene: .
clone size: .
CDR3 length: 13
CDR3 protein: CASSLDSNQPQHF
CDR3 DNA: TGCGCCAGCAGCTTGGACAGTAATCAGCCCCAGCATTTT

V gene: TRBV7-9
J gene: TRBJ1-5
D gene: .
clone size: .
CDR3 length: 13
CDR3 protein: CASRRTADQPQHF
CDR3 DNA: TGTGCCAGCAGACGGACAGCAGATCAGCCCCAGCATTTT

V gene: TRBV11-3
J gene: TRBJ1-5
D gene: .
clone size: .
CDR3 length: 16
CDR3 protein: CASRTLKKYRAQPQHF
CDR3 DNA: TGTGCCAGCCGAACACTAAAAAAGTATAGGGCACAGCCCCAGCATTTT

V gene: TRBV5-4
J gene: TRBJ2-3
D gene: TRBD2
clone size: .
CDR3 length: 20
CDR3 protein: CASSRTPGLAGGVGTDTQYF
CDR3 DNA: TGTGCCAGCAGCCGTACTCCAGGACTAGCGGGAGGGGTGGGCACAGATACGCAGTATTTT

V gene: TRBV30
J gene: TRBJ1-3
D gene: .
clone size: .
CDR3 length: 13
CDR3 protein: CAWGEGTGNTIYF
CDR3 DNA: TGTGCCTGGGGGGAAGGGACTGGAAACACCATATATTTT

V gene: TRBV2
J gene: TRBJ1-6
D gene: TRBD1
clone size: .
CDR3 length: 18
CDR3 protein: CASRRTGLTTSYNSPLHF
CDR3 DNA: TGTGCCAGCAGACGGACAGGGCTCACAACCTCCTATAATTCACCCCTCCACTTT

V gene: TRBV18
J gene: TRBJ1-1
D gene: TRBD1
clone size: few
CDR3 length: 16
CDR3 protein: CASSPVPQGAGTEAFF
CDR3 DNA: TGTGCCAGCTCACCAGTGCCCCAGGGGGCCGGGACTGAAGCTTTCTTT

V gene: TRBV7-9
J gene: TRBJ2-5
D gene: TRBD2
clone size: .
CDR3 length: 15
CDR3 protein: CASSLGLAGVETQYF
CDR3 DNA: TGTGCCAGCAGCTTAGGACTAGCGGGAGTAGAGACCCAGTACTTC

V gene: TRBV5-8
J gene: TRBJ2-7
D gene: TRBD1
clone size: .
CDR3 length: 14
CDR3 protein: CASSRIRQGIKQYF
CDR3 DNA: TGTGCCAGCAGTCGAATAAGACAGGGGATTAAGCAGTACTTC

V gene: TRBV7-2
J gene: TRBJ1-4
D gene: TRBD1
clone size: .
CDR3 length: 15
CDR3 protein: CASSPGQGAFEKLFF
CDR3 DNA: TGTGCCAGCAGCCCAGGACAGGGGGCTTTTGAAAAACTGTTTTTT

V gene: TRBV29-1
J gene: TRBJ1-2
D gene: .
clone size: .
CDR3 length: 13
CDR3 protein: CSVDATAFTGYTF
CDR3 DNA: TGCAGCGTTGACGCGACAGCCTTCACTGGCTACACCTTC

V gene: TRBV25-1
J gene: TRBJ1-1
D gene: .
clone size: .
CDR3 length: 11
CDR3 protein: CASERGAEAFF
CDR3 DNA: TGTGCCAGCGAAAGGGGGGCTGAAGCTTTCTTT

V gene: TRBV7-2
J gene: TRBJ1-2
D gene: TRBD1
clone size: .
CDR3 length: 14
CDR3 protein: CASSFQGGDYGYTF
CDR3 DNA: TGTGCCAGCAGCTTCCAGGGGGGCGACTATGGCTACACCTTC

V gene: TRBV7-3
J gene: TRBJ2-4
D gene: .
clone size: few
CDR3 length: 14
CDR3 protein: CASSPHKGGDIQYF
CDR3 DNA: TGTGCCAGCAGCCCCCATAAGGGTGGGGACATTCAGTACTTC

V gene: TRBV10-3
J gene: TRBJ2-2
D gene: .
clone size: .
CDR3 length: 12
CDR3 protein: CAISGGAGELFF
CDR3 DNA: TGTGCCATCAGTGGGGGAGCCGGGGAGCTGTTTTTT

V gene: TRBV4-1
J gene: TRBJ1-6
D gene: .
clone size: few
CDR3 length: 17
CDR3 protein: CASSQVDMGFYNSPLHF
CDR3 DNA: TGCGCCAGCAGCCAAGTTGACATGGGCTTCTATAATTCACCCCTCCACTTT

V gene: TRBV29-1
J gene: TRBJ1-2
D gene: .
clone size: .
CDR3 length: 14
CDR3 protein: CSVSPGGRDYGYTF
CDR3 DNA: TGCAGCGTCTCACCGGGAGGCAGAGACTATGGCTACACCTTC

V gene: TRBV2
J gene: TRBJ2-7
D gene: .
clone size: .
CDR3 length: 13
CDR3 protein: CASVQGQTYEQYF
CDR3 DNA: TGTGCCAGCGTTCAGGGGCAAACCTACGAGCAGTACTTC

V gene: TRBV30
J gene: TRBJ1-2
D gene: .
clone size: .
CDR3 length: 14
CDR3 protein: CAWSTLGTGYGYTF
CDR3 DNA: TGTGCCTGGAGTACCCTCGGGACCGGTTATGGCTACACCTTC

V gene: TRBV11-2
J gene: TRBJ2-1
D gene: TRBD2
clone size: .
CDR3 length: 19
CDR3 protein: CASSLRRYSGSGSYNEQFF
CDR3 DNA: TGTGCCAGCAGCTTACGCCGTTATAGCGGGAGTGGCTCCTACAATGAGCAGTTCTTC

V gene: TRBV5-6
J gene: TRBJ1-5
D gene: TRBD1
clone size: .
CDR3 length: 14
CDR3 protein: CASSSQGFNQPQHF
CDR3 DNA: TGTGCCAGCAGCTCACAGGGGTTCAATCAGCCCCAGCATTTT

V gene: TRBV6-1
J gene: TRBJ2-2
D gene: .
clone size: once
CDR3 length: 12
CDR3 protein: CASSEFSGELFF
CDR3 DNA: TGTGCCAGCAGTGAGTTCTCCGGGGAGCTGTTTTTT

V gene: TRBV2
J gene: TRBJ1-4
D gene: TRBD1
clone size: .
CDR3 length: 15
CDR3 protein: CASSAQGAEVEKLFF
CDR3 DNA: TGTGCCAGCAGTGCTCAGGGGGCTGAGGTAGAAAAACTGTTTTTT

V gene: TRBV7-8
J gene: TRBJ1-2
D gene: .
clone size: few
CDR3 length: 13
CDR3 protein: CASSELPSRGYTF
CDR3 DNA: TGTGCCAGCAGCGAACTCCCATCGCGCGGCTACACCTTC

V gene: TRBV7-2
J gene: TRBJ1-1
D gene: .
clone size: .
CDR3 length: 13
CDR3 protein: CASSERRNTEAFF
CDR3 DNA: TGTGCCAGCAGCGAACGACGGAACACTGAAGCTTTCTTT

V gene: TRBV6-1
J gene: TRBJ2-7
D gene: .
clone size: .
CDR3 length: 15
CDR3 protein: CASSEEKGGYYEQYF
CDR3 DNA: TGTGCCAGCAGTGAAGAAAAGGGCGGGTACTACGAGCAGTACTTC

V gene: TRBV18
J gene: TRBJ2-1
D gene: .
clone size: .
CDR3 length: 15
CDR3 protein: CASSPRVAVYNEQFF
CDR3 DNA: TGTGCCAGCTCACCGAGAGTAGCGGTATACAATGAGCAGTTCTTC